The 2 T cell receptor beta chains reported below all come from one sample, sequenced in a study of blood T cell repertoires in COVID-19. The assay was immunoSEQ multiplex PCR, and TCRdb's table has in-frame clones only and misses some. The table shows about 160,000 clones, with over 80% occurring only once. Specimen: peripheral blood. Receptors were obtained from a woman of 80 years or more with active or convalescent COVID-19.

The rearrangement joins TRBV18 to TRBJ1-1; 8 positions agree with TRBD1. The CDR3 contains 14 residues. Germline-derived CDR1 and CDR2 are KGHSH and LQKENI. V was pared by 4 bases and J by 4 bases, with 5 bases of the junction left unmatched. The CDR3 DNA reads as TGTGCCAGCTCACAAGGACAGGGTGTCACTGAAGCTTTCTTT. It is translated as CASSQGQGVTEAFF. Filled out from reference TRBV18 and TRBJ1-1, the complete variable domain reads NAGVMQNPRHLVRRRGQEARLRCSPMKGHSHVYWYRQLPEEGLKFMVYLQKENIIDESGMPKERFSAEFPKEGPSILRIQQVVRGDSAAYFCASSQGQGVTEAFFGQGTRLTVV.

CDR3 nucleotides: TGTGCCAGCAGTTTCAGGGCCGTCGGGGGGCAGTACTTC. Protein: CASSFRAVGGQYF. The chain couples TRBV6-2 or TRBV6-3 to TRBJ2-7, with a tentative D call TRBD2 (6 bases). Germline V lookup: CDR1 MNHEY, CDR2 SVGEGT. Trimming shortened V by 4 bases and J by 9 bases, and 16 bases separated the two germline ends. The CDR3 loop spans 13 amino acids.